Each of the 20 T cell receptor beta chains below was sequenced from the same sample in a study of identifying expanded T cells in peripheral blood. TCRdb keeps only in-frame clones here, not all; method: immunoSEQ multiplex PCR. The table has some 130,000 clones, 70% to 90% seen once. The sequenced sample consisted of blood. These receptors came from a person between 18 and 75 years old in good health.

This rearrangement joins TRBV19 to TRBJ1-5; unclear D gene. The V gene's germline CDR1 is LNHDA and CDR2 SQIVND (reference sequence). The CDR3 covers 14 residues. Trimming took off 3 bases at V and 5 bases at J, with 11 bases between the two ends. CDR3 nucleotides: TGTGCCAGTAGTATTTTGGGTTTTGATCAGCCCCAGCATTTT. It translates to CASSILGFDQPQHF.

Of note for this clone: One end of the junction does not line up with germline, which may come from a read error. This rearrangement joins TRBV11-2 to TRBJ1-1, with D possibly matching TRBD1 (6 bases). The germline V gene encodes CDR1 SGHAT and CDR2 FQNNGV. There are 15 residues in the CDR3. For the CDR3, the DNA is TGTGCCAGCACCCCCGGGGGTACCCGGGACACCGAAGCTTTCTTT. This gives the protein CASTPGGTRDTEAFF.

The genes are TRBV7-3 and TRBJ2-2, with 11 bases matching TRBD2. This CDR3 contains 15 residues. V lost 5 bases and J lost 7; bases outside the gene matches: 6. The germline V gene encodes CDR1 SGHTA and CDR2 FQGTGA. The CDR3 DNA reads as TGTGCCAGCAGCCCAATAGCGGGAGGGAGCGGGGAGCTGTTTTTT. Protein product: CASSPIAGGSGELFF.

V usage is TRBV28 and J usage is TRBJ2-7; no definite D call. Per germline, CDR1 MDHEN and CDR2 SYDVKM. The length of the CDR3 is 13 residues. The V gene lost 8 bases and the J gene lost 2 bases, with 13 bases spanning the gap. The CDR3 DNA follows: TGTGCCAGCGGATGGCAGTCCCCCTACGAGCAGTACTTC. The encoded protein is CASGWQSPYEQYF.

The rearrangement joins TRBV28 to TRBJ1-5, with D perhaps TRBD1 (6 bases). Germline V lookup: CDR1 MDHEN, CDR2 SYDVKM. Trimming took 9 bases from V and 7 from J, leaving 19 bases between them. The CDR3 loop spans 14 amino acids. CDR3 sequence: CASRFGGSNQPQHF. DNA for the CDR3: TGTGCCAGTCGTTTTGGGGGCTCGAACCAGCCCCAGCATTTT.

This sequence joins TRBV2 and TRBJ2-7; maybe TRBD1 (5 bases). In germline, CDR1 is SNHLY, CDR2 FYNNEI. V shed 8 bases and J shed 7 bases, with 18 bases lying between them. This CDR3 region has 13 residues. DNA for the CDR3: TGTGCCAGCGGGGCCGCGGCGATTAGAGAGCAGTACTTC. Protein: CASGAAAIREQYF.

The CDR3 DNA follows: TGCGCCAGCAGATCCGGGACAGGAGGGGCCGAAGCTTTCTTT. Translating it yields CASRSGTGGAEAFF. The genes are TRBV5-1 and TRBJ1-1; 8 bases fit TRBD1. With V trimmed by 5 bases and J by 8 bases, 11 bases remained unmatched. CDR1 is SGHRS, CDR2 YFSETQ, per germline. The length of the CDR3 is 14 residues.

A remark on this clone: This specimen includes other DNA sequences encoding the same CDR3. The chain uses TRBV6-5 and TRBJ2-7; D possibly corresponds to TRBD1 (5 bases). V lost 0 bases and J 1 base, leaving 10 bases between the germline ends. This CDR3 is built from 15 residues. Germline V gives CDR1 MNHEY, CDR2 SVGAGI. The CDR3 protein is CASSYSSRGSYEQYF. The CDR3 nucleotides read TGTGCCAGCAGTTACTCGAGTAGGGGTTCCTACGAGCAGTACTTC.

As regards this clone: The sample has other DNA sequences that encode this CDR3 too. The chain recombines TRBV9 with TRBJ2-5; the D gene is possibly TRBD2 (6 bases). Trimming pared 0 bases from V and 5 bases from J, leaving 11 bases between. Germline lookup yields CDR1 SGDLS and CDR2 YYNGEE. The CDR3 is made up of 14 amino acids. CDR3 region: CASSVAEGRETQYF. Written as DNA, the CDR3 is TGTGCCAGCAGCGTAGCGGAGGGTAGGGAGACCCAGTACTTC.

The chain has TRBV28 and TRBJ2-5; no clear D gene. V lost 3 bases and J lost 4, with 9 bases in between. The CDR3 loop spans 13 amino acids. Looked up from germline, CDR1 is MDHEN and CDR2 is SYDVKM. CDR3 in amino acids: CASSLRTIETQYF. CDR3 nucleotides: TGTGCCAGCAGTTTGCGGACGATAGAGACCCAGTACTTC.

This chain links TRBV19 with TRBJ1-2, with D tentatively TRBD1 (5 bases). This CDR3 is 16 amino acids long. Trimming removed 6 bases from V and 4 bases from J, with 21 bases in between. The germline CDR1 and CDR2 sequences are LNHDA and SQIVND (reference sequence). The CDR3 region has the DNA TGTGCCAGTAGCACTGTCACGGGGGTGTCGGGCTATGGCTACACCTTC. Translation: CASSTVTGVSGYGYTF.

The CDR3 loop is CASSLEGGTDTQYF. The CDR3 nucleotides are TGTGCCAGCAGCTTGGAGGGGGGGACAGATACGCAGTATTTT. The V and J genes are TRBV5-5 and TRBJ2-3; D possibly corresponds to TRBD2 (7 bases). V was pared by 0 bases and J by 3 bases, with 8 bases between. CDR3 length equals 14 residues. Looked up from germline, CDR1 is SGHKS and CDR2 is YYEKEE (reference sequence).

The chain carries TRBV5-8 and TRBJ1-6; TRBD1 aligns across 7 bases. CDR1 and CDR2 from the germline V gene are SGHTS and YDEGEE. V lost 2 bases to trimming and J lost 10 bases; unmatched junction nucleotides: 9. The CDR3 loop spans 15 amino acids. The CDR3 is CASSFEQGRGSPLHF. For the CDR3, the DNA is TGTGCCAGCAGCTTTGAACAGGGGAGAGGATCACCCCTCCACTTT.

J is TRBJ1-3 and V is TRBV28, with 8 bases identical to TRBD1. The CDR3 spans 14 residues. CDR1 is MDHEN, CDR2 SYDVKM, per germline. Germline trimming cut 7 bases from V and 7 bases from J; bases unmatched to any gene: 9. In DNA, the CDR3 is TGTGCCAGCAAAACCCAGGGGGCCGTGAACACCATATATTTT. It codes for CASKTQGAVNTIYF.

The CDR3 is CASTPGGGSGGYTF. The CDR3 DNA is TGTGCCAGCACCCCAGGGGGAGGGTCGGGTGGCTACACCTTC. The chain has TRBV7-2 and TRBJ1-2, with TRBD1 matching over 7 bases. Germline-derived CDR1 and CDR2 are SGHTA and FQGNSA. The CDR3 has 14 residues. Germline trimming cut 7 bases from V and 7 bases from J; bases unmatched to any gene: 12.

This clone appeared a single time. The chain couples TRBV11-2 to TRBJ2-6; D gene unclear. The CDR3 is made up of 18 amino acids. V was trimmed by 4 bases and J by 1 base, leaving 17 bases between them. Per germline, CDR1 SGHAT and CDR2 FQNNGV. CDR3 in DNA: TGTGCCAGCAGCTCGACCGCTTTCACGGATTCTGGGGCCAACGTCCTGACTTTC. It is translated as CASSSTAFTDSGANVLTF.

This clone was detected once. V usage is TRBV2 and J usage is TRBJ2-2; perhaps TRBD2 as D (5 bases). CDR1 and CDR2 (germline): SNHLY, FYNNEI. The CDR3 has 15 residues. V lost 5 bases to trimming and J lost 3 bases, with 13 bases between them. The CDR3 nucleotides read TGTGCCAGCAGTAAAGATCGGGGTGACACCGGGGAGCTGTTTTTT. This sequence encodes CASSKDRGDTGELFF. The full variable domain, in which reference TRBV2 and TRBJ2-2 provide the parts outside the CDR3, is EPEVTQTPSHQVTQMGQEVILRCVPISNHLYFYWYRQILGQKVEFLVSFYNNEISEKSEIFDDQFSVERPDGSNFTLKIRSTKLEDSAMYFCASSKDRGDTGELFFGEGSRLTVL.

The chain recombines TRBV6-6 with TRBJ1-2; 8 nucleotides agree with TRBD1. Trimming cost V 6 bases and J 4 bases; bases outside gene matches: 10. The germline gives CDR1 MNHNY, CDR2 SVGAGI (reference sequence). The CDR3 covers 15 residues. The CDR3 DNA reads TGTGCCAGCAGCCCCGAAGTGACAGGGGCCTATGGCTACACCTTC. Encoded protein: CASSPEVTGAYGYTF.

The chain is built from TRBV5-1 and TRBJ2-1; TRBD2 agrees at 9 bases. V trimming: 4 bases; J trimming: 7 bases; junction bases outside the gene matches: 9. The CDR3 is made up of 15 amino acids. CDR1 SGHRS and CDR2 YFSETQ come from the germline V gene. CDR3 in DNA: TGCGCCAGCAGCCCCCGACTAGCGGAAAGGAATGAGCAGTTCTTC. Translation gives CASSPRLAERNEQFF.

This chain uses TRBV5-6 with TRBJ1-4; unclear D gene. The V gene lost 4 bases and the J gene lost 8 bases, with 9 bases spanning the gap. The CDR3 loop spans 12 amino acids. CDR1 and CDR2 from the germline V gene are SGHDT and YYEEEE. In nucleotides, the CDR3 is TGTGCCAGCAGCCTCCGGGAAGAAAAACTGTTTTTT. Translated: CASSLREEKLFF.